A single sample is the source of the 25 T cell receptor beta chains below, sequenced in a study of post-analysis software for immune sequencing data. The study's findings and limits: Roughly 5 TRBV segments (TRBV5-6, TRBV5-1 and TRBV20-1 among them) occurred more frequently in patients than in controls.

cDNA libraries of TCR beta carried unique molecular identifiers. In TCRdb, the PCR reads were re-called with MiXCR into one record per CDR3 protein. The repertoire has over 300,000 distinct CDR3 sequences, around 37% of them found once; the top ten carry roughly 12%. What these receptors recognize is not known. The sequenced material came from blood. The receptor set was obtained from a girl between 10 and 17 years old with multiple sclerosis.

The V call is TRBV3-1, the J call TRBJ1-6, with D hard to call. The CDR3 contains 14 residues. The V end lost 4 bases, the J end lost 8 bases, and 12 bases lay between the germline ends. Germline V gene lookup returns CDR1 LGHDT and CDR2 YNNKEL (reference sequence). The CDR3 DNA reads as TGTGCCAGCAGCCTCGGCGGTGTAGATTCACCCCTCCACTTT. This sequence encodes CASSLGGVDSPLHF.

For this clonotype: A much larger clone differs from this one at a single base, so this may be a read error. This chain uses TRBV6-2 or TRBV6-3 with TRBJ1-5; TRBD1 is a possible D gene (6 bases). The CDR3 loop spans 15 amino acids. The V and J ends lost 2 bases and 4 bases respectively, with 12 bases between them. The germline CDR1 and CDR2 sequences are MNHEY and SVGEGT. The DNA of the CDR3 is TGTGCCAGCAGTTACAGGCAGGGGAGGAATCAGCCCCAGCATTTT. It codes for CASSYRQGRNQPQHF.

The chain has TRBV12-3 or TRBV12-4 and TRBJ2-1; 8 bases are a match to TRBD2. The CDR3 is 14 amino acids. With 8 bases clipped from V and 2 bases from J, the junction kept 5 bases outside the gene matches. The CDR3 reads CASAGTSAYNEQFF. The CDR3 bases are TGTGCCAGCGCCGGGACTAGTGCCTACAATGAGCAGTTCTTC.

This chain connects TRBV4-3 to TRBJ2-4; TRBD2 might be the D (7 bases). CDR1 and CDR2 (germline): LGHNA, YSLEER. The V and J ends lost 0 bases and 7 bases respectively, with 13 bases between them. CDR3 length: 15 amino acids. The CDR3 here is CASSQDAGARNIQYF. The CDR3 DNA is TGCGCCAGCAGCCAAGATGCGGGGGCAAGGAACATTCAGTACTTC.

CDR3 sequence: CSAPGQRSLYTF. The CDR3 nucleotides are TGCAGTGCCCCAGGACAGAGAAGCCTTTACACCTTC. V is TRBV20-1 and J is TRBJ1-2; tentatively, D is TRBD1 (6 bases). The CDR3 contains 12 residues. The germline V and J ends were trimmed by 6 bases and 11 bases, with 19 bases remaining between them. Looked up from germline, CDR1 is DFQATT and CDR2 is SNEGSKA (reference sequence).

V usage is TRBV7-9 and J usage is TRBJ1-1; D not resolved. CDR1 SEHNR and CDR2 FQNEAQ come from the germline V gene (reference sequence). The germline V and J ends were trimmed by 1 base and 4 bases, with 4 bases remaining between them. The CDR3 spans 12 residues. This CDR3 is CASSLEFTEAFF. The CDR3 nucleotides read TGTGCCAGCAGCTTAGAATTCACTGAAGCTTTCTTT.

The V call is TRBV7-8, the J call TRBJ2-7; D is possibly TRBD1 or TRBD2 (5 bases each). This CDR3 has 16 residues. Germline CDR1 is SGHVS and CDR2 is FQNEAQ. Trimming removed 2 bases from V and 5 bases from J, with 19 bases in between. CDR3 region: CASSLSPGRERNEQYF. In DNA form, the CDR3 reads TGTGCCAGCAGCTTAAGTCCAGGCAGGGAGAGAAACGAGCAGTACTTC. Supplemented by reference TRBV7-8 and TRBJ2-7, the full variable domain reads GAGVSQSPRYKVAKRGQDVALRCDPISGHVSLFWYQQALGQGPEFLTYFQNEAQLDKSGLPSDRFFAERPEGSVSTLKIQRTQQEDSAVYLCASSLSPGRERNEQYFGPGTRLTVT.

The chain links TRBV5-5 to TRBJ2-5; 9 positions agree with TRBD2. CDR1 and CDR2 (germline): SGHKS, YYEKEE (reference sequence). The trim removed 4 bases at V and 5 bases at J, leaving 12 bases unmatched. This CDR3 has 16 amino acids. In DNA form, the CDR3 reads TGTGCCAGCAGCCCGCCGGCTAGCGGGGAGGATGAGACCCAGTACTTC. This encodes CASSPPASGEDETQYF.

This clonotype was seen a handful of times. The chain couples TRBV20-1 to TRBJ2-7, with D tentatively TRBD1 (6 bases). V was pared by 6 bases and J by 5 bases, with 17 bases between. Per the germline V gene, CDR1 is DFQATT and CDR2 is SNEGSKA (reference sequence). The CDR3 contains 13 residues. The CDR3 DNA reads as TGCAGTGCCGAGAAGGGGGACCCGGACGAGCAGTACTTC. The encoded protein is CSAEKGDPDEQYF.

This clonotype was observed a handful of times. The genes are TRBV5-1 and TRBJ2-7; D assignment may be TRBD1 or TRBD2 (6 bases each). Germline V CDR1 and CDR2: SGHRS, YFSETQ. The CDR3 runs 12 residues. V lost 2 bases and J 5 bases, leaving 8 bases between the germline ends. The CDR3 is CASSFGGHEQYF. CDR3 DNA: TGCGCCAGCAGCTTCGGGGGCCACGAGCAGTACTTC.

The CDR3 here is CASSPRNYEQYF. The CDR3 DNA reads TGTGCCAGCTCACCCCGGAACTACGAGCAGTACTTC. V is TRBV18 and J is TRBJ2-7, with D hard to call. The CDR3 totals 12 residues. The V gene's germline CDR1 is KGHSH and CDR2 LQKENI. V gave up 3 bases and J gave up 3 bases, with 6 bases separating them.

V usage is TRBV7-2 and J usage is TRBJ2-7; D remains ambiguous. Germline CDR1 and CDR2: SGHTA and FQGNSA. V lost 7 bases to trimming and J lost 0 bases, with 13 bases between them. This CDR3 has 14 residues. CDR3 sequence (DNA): TGTGCCAGCACCGAACAGAGGAGCTCCTACGAGCAGTACTTC. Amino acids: CASTEQRSSYEQYF.

The CDR3 coding sequence is TGTGCCAGCAGCCCGCTGACGGTGGGGGTCACTGAAGCTTTCTTT. Its protein product is CASSPLTVGVTEAFF. The chain joins TRBV6-1 to TRBJ1-1, with TRBD1 as a possible D gene (5 bases). Deletions cut 6 bases from V and 4 bases from J, with 18 bases between. CDR1 is MNHNS and CDR2 is SASEGT in the germline V gene. The CDR3 consists of 15 residues.

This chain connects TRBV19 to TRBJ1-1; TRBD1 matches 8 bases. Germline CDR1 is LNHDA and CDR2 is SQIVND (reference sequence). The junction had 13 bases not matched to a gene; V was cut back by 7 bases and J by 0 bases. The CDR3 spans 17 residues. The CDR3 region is CASTKRPGQDLNTEAFF. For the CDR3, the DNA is TGTGCCAGTACAAAACGCCCGGGACAGGACTTGAACACTGAAGCTTTCTTT.

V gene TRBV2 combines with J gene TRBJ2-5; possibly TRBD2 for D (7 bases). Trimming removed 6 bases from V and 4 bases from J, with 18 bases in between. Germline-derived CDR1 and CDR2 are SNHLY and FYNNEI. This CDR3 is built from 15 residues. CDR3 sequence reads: CASSYRGGLLETQYF. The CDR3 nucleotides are TGTGCCAGCAGCTATAGGGGGGGCCTGCTAGAGACCCAGTACTTC.

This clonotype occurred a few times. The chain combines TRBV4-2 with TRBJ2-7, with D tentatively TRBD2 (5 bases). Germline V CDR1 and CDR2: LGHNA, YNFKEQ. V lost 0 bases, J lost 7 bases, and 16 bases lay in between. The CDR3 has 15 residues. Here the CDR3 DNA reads TGTGCCAGCAGCCAAGATCTGGACTCACGGAGGGAGCAGTACTTC. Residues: CASSQDLDSRREQYF.

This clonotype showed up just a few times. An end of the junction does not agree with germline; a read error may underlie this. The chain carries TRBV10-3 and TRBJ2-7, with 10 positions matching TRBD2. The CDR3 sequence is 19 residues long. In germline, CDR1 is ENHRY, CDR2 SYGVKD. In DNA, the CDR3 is TGTGCCACCAGTGAGGGGATAGGGACTAGCGAACGGAGCTCCTACGAGCAGTACTTC. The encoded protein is CATSEGIGTSERSSYEQYF.

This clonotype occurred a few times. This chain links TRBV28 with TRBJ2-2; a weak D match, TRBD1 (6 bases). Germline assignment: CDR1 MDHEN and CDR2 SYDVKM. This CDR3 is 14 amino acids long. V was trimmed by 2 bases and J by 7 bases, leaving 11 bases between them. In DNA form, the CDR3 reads TGTGCCAGCAGTTTAGGACAGAAGATCGGGGAGCTGTTTTTT. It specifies CASSLGQKIGELFF.

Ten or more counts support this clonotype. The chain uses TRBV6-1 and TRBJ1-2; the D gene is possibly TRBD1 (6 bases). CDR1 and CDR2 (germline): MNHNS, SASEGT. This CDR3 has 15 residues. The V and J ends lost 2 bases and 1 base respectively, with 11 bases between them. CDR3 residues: CASSENRALNYGYTF. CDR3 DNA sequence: TGTGCCAGCAGTGAAAACAGGGCTCTTAACTATGGCTACACCTTC.

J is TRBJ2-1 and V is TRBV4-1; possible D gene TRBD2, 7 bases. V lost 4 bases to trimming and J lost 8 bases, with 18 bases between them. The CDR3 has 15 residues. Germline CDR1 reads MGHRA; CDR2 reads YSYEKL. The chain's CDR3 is CASSRTEGGLDEQFF. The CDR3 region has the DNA TGCGCCAGCAGCCGGACTGAGGGGGGGCTTGATGAGCAGTTCTTC.

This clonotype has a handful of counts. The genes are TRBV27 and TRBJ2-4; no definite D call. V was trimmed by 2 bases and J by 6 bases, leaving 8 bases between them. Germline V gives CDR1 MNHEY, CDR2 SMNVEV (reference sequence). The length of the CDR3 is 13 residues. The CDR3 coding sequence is TGTGCCAGCAGTTTAGGCAGCACAAACATTCAGTACTTC. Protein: CASSLGSTNIQYF.

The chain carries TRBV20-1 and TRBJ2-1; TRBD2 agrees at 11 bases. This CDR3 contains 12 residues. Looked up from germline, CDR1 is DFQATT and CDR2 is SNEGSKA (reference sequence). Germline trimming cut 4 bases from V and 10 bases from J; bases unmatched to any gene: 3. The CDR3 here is CSATRTSGEQFF. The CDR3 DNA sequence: TGCAGTGCTACCAGGACTAGCGGGGAGCAGTTCTTC.

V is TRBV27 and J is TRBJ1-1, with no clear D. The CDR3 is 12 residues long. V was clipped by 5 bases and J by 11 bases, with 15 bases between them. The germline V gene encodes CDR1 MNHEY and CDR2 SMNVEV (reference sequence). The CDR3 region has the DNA TGTGCCAGCAGTCCATCCAAAGGTTTGGCTTTCTTT. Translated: CASSPSKGLAFF.

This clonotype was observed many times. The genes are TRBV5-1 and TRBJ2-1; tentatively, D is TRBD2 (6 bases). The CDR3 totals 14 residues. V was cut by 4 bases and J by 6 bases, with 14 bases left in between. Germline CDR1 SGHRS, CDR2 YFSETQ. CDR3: CASSPVGGLNEQFF. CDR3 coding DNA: TGCGCCAGCAGCCCGGTTGGGGGACTCAATGAGCAGTTCTTC.

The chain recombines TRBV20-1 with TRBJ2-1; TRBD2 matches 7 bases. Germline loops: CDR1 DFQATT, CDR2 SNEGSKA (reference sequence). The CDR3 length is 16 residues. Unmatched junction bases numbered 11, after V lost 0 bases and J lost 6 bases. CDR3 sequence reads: CSARDIMERGGNEQFF. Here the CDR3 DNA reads TGCAGTGCTAGAGATATTATGGAGCGGGGTGGCAATGAGCAGTTCTTC.